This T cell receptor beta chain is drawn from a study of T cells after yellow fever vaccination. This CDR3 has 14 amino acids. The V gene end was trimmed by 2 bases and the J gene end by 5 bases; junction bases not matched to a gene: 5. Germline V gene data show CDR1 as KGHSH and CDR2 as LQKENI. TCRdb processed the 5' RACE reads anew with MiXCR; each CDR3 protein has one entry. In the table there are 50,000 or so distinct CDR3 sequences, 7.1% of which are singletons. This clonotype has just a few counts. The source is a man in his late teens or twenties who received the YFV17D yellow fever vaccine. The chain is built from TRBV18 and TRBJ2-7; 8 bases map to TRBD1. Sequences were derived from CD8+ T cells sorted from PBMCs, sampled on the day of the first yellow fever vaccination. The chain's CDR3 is CASSPSDRANEQYF. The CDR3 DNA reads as TGTGCCAGCTCACCATCGGACAGGGCCAACGAGCAGTACTTC.